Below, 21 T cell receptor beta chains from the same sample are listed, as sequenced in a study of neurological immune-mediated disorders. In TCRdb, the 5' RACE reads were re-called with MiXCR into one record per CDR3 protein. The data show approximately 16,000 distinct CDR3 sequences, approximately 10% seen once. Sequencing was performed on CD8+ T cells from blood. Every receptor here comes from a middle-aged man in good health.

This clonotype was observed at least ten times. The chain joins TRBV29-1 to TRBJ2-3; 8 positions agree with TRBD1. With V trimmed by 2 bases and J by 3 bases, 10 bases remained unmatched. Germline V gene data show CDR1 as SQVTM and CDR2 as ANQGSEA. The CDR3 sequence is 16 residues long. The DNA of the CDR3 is TGCAGCGTTGAATGGCAGGGGGCGAAGTCGACAGATACGCAGTATTTT. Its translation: CSVEWQGAKSTDTQYF.

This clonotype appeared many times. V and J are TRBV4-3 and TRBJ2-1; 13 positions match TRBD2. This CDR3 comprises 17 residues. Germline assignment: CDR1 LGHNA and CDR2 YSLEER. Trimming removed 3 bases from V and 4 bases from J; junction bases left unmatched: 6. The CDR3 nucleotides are TGCGCCAGCAGCCAGACGACTAGCGGGAGGTATTACAATGAGCAGTTCTTC. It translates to CASSQTTSGRYYNEQFF.

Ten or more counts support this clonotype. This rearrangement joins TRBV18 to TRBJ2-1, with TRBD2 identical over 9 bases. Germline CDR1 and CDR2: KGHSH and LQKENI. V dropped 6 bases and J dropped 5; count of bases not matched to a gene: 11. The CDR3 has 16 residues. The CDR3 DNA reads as TGTGCCAGCTCCCCGACCCTGCTAGCGGGGAACAATGAGCAGTTCTTC. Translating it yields CASSPTLLAGNNEQFF.

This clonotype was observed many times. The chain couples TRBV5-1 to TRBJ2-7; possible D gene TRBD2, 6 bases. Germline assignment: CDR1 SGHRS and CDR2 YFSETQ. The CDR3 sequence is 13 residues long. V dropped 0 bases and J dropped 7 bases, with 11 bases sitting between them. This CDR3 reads CASSLVGGREQYF. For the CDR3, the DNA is TGCGCCAGCAGCTTGGTTGGGGGGAGGGAGCAGTACTTC.

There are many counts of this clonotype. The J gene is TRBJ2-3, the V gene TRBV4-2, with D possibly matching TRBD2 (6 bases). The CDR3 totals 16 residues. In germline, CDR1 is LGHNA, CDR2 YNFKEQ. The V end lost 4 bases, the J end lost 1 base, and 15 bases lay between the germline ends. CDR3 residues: CASSPSVASGTDTQYF. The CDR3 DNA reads TGTGCCAGCAGCCCTTCCGTGGCTAGCGGCACAGATACGCAGTATTTT.

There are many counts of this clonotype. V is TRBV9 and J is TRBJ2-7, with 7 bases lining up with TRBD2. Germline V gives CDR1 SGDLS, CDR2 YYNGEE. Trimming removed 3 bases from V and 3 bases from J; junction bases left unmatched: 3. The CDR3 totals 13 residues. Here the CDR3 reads CASSAPGGYEQYF. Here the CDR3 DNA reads TGTGCCAGCAGCGCTCCGGGGGGCTACGAGCAGTACTTC.

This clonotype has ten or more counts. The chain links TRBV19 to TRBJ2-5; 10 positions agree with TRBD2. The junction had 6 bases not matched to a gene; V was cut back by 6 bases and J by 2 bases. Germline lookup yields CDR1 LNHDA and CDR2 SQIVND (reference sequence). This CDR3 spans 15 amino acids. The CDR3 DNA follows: TGTGCCAGTAGCGAGACTAGCGGGTATCAAGAGACCCAGTACTTC. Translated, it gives CASSETSGYQETQYF.

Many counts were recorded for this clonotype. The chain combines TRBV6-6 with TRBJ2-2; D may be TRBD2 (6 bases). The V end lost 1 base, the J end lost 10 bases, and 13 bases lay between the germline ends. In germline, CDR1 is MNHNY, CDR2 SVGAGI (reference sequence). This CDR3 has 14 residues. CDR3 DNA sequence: TGTGCCAGCAGTTACTGGGACTGGCAAAAGGAGCTGTTTTTT. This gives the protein CASSYWDWQKELFF.

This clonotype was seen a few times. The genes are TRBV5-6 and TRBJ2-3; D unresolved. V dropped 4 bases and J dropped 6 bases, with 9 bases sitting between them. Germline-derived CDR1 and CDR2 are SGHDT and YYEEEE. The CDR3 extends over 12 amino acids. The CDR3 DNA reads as TGTGCCAGCAGCGTGAAGGTGGATACGCAGTATTTT. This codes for CASSVKVDTQYF.

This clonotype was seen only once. CDR3 amino acids: CASSVDAGANVLTF. In DNA form, the CDR3 reads TGTGCCAGCAGCGTAGATGCCGGGGCCAACGTCCTGACTTTC. The rearrangement links TRBV9 to TRBJ2-6; D not resolved. The CDR3 has 14 residues. The germline V gene encodes CDR1 SGDLS and CDR2 YYNGEE. The germline V and J ends were trimmed by 0 bases and 4 bases, with 5 bases remaining between them.

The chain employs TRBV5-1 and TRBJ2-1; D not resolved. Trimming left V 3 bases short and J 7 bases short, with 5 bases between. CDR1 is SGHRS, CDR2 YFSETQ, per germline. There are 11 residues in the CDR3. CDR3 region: CASSYSNEQFF. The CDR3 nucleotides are TGCGCCAGCAGCTACTCAAATGAGCAGTTCTTC.

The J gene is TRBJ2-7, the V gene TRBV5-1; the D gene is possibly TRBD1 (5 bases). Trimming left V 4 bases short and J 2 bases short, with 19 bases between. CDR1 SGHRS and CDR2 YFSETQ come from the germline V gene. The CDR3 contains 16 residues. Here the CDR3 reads CASSHLQGHGPYEQYF. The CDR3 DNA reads TGCGCCAGCAGCCACCTTCAAGGACATGGCCCCTACGAGCAGTACTTC. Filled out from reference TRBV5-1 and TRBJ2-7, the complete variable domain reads KAGVTQTPRYLIKTRGQQVTLSCSPISGHRSVSWYQQTPGQGLQFLFEYFSETQRNKGNFPGRFSGRQFSNSRSEMNVSTLELGDSALYLCASSHLQGHGPYEQYFGPGTRLTVT.

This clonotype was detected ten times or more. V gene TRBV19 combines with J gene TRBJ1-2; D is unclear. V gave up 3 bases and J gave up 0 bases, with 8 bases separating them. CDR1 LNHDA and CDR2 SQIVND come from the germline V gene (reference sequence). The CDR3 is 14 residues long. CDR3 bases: TGTGCCAGTAGTATTTCGGCAGCTAACTATGGCTACACCTTC. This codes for CASSISAANYGYTF.

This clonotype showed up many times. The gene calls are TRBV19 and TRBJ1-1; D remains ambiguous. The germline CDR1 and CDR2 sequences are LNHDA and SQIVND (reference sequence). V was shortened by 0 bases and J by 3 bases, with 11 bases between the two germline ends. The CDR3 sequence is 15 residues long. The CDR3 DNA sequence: TGTGCCAGTAGTATAGAAACATTCGGGCACACTGAAGCTTTCTTT. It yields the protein CASSIETFGHTEAFF.

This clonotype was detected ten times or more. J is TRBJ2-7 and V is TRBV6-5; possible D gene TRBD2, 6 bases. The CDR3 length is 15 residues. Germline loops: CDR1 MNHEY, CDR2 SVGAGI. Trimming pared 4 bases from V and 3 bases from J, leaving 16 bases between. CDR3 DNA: TGTGCCAGCAGTTCCCCCGGGAGAGGAAACTACGAGCAGTACTTC. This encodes CASSSPGRGNYEQYF.

DNA for the CDR3: TGTGCCAGCATGTCGGGAGGTCACAATGAGCAGTTCTTC. Translated, it gives CASMSGGHNEQFF. V is TRBV5-4 and J is TRBJ2-1; 7 nucleotides line up with TRBD2. V lost 6 bases and J lost 5; bases outside the gene matches: 5. CDR1 and CDR2 from the germline V gene are SGHNT and YYREEE (reference sequence). This CDR3 contains 13 residues.

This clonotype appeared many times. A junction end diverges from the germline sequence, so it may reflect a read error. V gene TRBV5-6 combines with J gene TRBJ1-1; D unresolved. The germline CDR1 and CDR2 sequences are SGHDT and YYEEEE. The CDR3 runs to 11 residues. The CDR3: CASSKDVAAYF. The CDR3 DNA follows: TGTGCCAGCAGCAAGGACGTTGCAGCCTACTTT.

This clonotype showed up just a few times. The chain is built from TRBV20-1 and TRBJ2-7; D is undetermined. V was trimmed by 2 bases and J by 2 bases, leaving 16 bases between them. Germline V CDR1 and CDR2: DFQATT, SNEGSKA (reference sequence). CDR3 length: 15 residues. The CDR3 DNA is TGCAGTGCTAGATTCCCCGAGAGAACTACCTACGAGCAGTACTTC. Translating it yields CSARFPERTTYEQYF.

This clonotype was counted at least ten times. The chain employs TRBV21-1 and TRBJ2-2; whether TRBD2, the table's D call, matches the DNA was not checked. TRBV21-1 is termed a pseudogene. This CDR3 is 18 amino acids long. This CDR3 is CASSKETLAAANTGELFF. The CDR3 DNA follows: TGTGCCAGCAGCAAAGAGACACTAGCGGCCGCGAACACCGGGGAGCTGTTTTTT.

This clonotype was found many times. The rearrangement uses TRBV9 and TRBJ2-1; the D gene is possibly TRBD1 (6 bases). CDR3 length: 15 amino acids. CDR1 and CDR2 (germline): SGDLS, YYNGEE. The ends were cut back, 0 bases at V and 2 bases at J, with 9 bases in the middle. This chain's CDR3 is CASSVEAGAYNEQFF. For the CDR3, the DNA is TGTGCCAGCAGCGTAGAGGCAGGGGCCTACAATGAGCAGTTCTTC.

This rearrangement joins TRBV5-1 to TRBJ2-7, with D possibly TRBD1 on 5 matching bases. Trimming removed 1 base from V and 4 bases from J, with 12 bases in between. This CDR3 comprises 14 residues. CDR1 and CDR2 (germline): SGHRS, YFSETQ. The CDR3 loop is CASSLFGQGYEQYF. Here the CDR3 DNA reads TGCGCCAGCAGCTTGTTTGGGCAGGGTTACGAGCAGTACTTC.